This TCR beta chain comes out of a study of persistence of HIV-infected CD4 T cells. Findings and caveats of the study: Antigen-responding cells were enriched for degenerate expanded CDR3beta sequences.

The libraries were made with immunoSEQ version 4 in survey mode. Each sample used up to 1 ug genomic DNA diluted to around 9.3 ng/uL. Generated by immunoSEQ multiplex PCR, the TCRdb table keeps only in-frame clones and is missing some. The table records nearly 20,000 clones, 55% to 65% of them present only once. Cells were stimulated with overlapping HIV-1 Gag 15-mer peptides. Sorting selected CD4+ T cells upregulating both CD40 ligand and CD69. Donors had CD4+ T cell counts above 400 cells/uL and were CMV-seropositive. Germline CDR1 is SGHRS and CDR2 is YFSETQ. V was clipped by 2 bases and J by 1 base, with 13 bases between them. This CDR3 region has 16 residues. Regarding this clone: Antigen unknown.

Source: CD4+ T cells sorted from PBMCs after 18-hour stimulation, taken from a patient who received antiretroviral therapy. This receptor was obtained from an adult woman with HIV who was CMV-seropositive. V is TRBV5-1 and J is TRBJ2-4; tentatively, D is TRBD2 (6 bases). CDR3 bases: TGCGCCAGCAGCTTATCCGGGAGTCAGGCCAAAAACATTCAGTACTTC. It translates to CASSLSGSQAKNIQYF.